Presented here are 13 T cell receptor beta chains from one specimen sequenced in a study of shared clonotypes between healthy human individuals (dated by TCRdb to 2020 to 2021). The method was the immunoSEQ multiplex PCR assay. TCRdb obtained this table from immuneACCESS and retained in-frame rearrangements with V and J assigned. These tables miss some clones; where compared with another copy, unresolved V genes account for less than half of the shortfall, and the remainder is unexplained. The table for this sample lists about 2,200,000 clones; approximately 94% of them were counted only once. The ten largest clones capture about 1.8% of the sample. CD8 naive samples were CD45RO-negative cells positively selected for CCR7, giving a CD45RA+CCR7+ population that excluded TemRA cells. The sequencing input was naive CD8+ T cells from PBMCs. The sample's cell subset or site label, in plain terms: CD45RA+CCR7+. All receptors come from a man younger than 35 in good health. Some clones in this sample may be carry-over from other donors' samples.

The sample holds a few counts of this clone. This specimen includes other DNA sequences encoding the same CDR3. The J gene is TRBJ2-2, the V gene TRBV7-9; D not resolved. The CDR3 is 13 residues long. The germline gives CDR1 SEHNR, CDR2 FQNEAQ (reference sequence). Trimming took off 5 bases at V and 2 bases at J, with 6 bases between the two ends. For the CDR3, the DNA is TGTGCCAGCAGCGGAGCTAACACCGGGGAGCTGTTTTTT. Its protein product is CASSGANTGELFF.

The chain employs TRBV4-1 and TRBJ2-7; D possibly corresponds to TRBD1 (6 bases). Germline CDR1 MGHRA, CDR2 YSYEKL. V was shortened by 0 bases and J by 6 bases, with 15 bases between the two germline ends. The CDR3 loop spans 15 amino acids. The CDR3 here is CASSQEGAGTREQYF. CDR3 nucleotides: TGCGCCAGCAGCCAAGAGGGGGCAGGGACCCGCGAGCAGTACTTC.

The genes are TRBV4-3 and TRBJ2-2; a possible D gene is TRBD2 (5 bases). V lost 3 bases and J lost 5, with 22 bases in between. This CDR3 comprises 18 residues. Per the germline V gene, CDR1 is LGHNA and CDR2 is YSLEER. The CDR3 sequence: CASSQGLGYPPGTGELFF. The CDR3 nucleotides read TGCGCCAGCAGCCAGGGATTGGGATACCCGCCGGGAACCGGGGAGCTGTTTTTT.

This chain joins TRBV9 and TRBJ2-5; 9 bases are shared with TRBD2. The V gene end was trimmed by 3 bases and the J gene end by 2 bases; junction bases not matched to a gene: 2. This CDR3 has 14 amino acids. Germline CDR1 reads SGDLS; CDR2 reads YYNGEE. CDR3 region: CASSGTSDQETQYF. The CDR3 DNA reads TGTGCCAGCAGCGGGACTAGCGATCAAGAGACCCAGTACTTC.

V and J are TRBV28 and TRBJ2-1; a weak D match, TRBD2 (6 bases). Germline V gives CDR1 MDHEN, CDR2 SYDVKM. This CDR3 contains 16 residues. V dropped 5 bases and J dropped 6 bases, with 20 bases sitting between them. CDR3 sequence: CASSDPYREIVNEQFF. The CDR3 DNA is TGTGCCAGCAGTGACCCTTACCGGGAGATTGTCAATGAGCAGTTCTTC.

V is TRBV11-2 and J is TRBJ2-7; D may be TRBD1 (6 bases). This CDR3 is 15 amino acids long. Germline lookup yields CDR1 SGHAT and CDR2 FQNNGV. Trimming stripped 3 bases from V and 1 base from J, with 13 bases between. The CDR3 bases are TGTGCCAGCAGCTTTAACAGGGTGTCGTCCTACGAGCAGTACTTC. Protein: CASSFNRVSSYEQYF. The full variable domain, rest sourced from reference TRBV11-2 and TRBJ2-7, is EAGVAQSPRYKIIEKRQSVAFWCNPISGHATLYWYQQILGQGPKLLIQFQNNGVVDDSQLPKDRFSAERLKGVDSTLKIQPAKLEDSAVYLCASSFNRVSSYEQYFGPGTRLTVT.

This chain connects TRBV15 to TRBJ2-7; either TRBD1 or TRBD2 may fit D (6 bases each). The germline CDR1 and CDR2 sequences are LNHNV and YYDKDF (reference sequence). This CDR3 region has 14 residues. Trimming removed 6 bases at V and 2 bases at J, with 14 bases between. The CDR3 region has the DNA TGTGCCACCAGAGACATACGGGGGCCCTACGAGCAGTACTTC. As protein: CATRDIRGPYEQYF.

The genes are TRBV5-6 and TRBJ1-2, with no clear D. The V end was cut by 6 bases, the J end by 3 bases, with 12 bases between. The CDR3 loop spans 13 amino acids. CDR1 is SGHDT, CDR2 YYEEEE, per germline. The CDR3 spells CASTSESDYGYTF. The CDR3 bases are TGTGCCAGCACCAGTGAGTCTGACTATGGCTACACCTTC.

This clone was detected only a few times. Here the CDR3 DNA reads TGTGCCAGCAGGGTGGACACCGGGGAGCTGTTTTTT. It translates to CASRVDTGELFF. This chain links TRBV6-5 with TRBJ2-2, with D hard to call. Germline CDR1 and CDR2: MNHEY and SVGAGI. Between the trimmed V and J ends, which lost 6 bases and 3 bases, there was a span of 5 bases. The CDR3 has 12 residues.

The chain couples TRBV27 to TRBJ2-1; 10 bases match TRBD2. The CDR3 length is 14 residues. V gave up 4 bases and J gave up 6 bases; unmatched junction bases: 3. The germline V gene encodes CDR1 MNHEY and CDR2 SMNVEV (reference sequence). CDR3 amino acids: CASSSSGSVNEQFF. CDR3 DNA sequence: TGTGCCAGCAGTTCTAGCGGGAGTGTCAATGAGCAGTTCTTC.

This clone was seen a single time. The chain combines TRBV11-1 with TRBJ2-1; TRBD2 might be the D (6 bases). CDR1 and CDR2 (germline): SGHAT, FQDESV (reference sequence). This CDR3 has 15 amino acids. Trimming took 2 bases from V and 3 from J, leaving 11 bases between them. The CDR3: CASSLLGGVYNEQFF. The CDR3 DNA reads TGTGCCAGCAGCTTATTAGGCGGGGTCTACAATGAGCAGTTCTTC.

This clone was detected only a few times. The chain is built from TRBV30 and TRBJ1-3; D perhaps matches TRBD1 (5 bases). V was trimmed by 0 bases and J by 0 bases, leaving 12 bases between them. The CDR3 covers 16 residues. From germline, CDR1 is GTSNPN and CDR2 SVGIG (reference sequence). The CDR3 spells CAWSVGVQLSGNTIYF. CDR3 sequence (DNA): TGTGCCTGGAGTGTAGGGGTTCAGCTCTCTGGAAACACCATATATTTT. Drawing the rest from reference TRBV30 and TRBJ1-3, the complete variable domain is SQTIHQWPATLVQPVGSPLSLECTVEGTSNPNLYWYRQAAGRGLQLLFYSVGIGQISSEVPQNLSASRPQDRQFILSSKKLLLSDSGFYLCAWSVGVQLSGNTIYFGEGSWLTVV.

The chain joins TRBV2 to TRBJ2-1; 13 bases align to TRBD2. V trimming: 5 bases; J trimming: 8 bases; junction bases outside the gene matches: 9. Germline V gene lookup returns CDR1 SNHLY and CDR2 FYNNEI. The CDR3 totals 16 residues. The CDR3: CASSPWGTSGTDEQFF. The CDR3 region has the DNA TGTGCCAGCAGTCCCTGGGGGACTAGCGGGACCGATGAGCAGTTCTTC.